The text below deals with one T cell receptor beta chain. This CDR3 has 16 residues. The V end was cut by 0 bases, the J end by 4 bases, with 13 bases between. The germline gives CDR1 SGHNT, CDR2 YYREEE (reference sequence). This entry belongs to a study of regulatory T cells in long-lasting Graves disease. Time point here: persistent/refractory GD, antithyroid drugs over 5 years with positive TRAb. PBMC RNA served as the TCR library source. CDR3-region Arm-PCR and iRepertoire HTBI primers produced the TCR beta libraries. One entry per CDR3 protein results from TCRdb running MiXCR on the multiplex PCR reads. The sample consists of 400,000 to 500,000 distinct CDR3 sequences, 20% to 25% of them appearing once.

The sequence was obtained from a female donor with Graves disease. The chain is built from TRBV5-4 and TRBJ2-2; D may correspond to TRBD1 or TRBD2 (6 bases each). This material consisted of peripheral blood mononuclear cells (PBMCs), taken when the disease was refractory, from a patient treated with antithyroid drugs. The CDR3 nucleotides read TGTGCCAGCAGCTTGGGGGGGGCGGCCAGCACCGGGGAGCTGTTTTTT. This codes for CASSLGGAASTGELFF.